A selection of T cell receptor beta chains follows, all from one sample in a study of monozygotic twins with inflammatory bowel disease. TCRdb derives one entry per CDR3 protein from the 5' RACE reads, leaving out DNA. Its listing shows about 300,000 distinct CDR3 sequences. Sequencing was done on a sample of blood. Receptors were obtained from a human donor with ulcerative colitis or Crohn's disease, or a healthy co-twin of an affected twin (not recorded which). Each CDR3 is given with its conserved first and last residue.

J gene: TRBJ2-7; V gene: TRBV12-3/TRBV12-4; CDR3 protein: CASSPGQGAQEQYF
J gene: TRBJ2-7; V gene: TRBV3-1; CDR3 protein: CASSQTPSGMSVQYF
J gene: TRBJ2-4; V gene: TRBV4-3; CDR3 protein: CASSQDLAGVAKNIQYF
J gene: TRBJ2-7; V gene: TRBV18; CDR3 protein: CASSTRAQVYEQYF
J gene: TRBJ2-7; V gene: TRBV29-1; CDR3 protein: CSVADRQPPYEQYF
J gene: TRBJ1-6; V gene: TRBV27; CDR3 protein: CASSSRQTGNNSPLHF
J gene: TRBJ1-1; V gene: TRBV7-8; CDR3 protein: CASSPWGTNTEAFF
J gene: TRBJ2-3; V gene: TRBV7-2; CDR3 protein: CASSLRVSVSTDTQYF
J gene: TRBJ1-2; V gene: TRBV29-1; CDR3 protein: CSVDSGVSGYTF
J gene: TRBJ2-7; V gene: TRBV4-3; CDR3 protein: CASSQDPSVGEQYF
J gene: TRBJ2-3; V gene: TRBV3-1; CDR3 protein: CASSQDLQPGTQYF
J gene: TRBJ2-6; V gene: TRBV18; CDR3 protein: CASSPISGSGANVLTF
J gene: TRBJ2-1; V gene: TRBV3-1; CDR3 protein: CASSRGGGNNEQFF
J gene: TRBJ2-5; V gene: TRBV5-4; CDR3 protein: CASSWSGRGEKETQYF
J gene: TRBJ1-1; V gene: TRBV12-3/TRBV12-4; CDR3 protein: CASSLTGTEAGTEAFF
J gene: TRBJ1-1; V gene: TRBV7-2; CDR3 protein: CASSISRGNTEAFF
J gene: TRBJ2-1; V gene: TRBV5-1; CDR3 protein: CASTGGEGTRSSYNEQFF
J gene: TRBJ2-3; V gene: TRBV10-3; CDR3 protein: CAISENLGGTDTQYF
J gene: TRBJ2-1; V gene: TRBV5-1; CDR3 protein: CASSSQTSSNEQFF
J gene: TRBJ1-1; V gene: TRBV7-2; CDR3 protein: CASSLGVTGEAFF
J gene: TRBJ2-7; V gene: TRBV20-1; CDR3 protein: CSANGGGYEQYF
J gene: TRBJ1-4; V gene: TRBV11-2; CDR3 protein: CASSPGQAKLFF
J gene: TRBJ2-2; V gene: TRBV6-2/TRBV6-3; CDR3 protein: CASSYSALGELFF
J gene: TRBJ2-3; V gene: TRBV20-1; CDR3 protein: CSARGSSGYSTDTQYF
J gene: TRBJ1-5; V gene: TRBV6-2/TRBV6-3; CDR3 protein: CASGFGQGTQPQHF
J gene: TRBJ2-7; V gene: TRBV15; CDR3 protein: CATSRVAGGPMEQYF
J gene: TRBJ1-6; V gene: TRBV7-2; CDR3 protein: CASSPGPRDSPLHF
J gene: TRBJ2-1; V gene: TRBV14; CDR3 protein: CASSPHRGGRGGDHYNEQFF
J gene: TRBJ2-7; V gene: TRBV28; CDR3 protein: CASRLAGGLSYEQYF
J gene: TRBJ2-5; V gene: TRBV20-1; CDR3 protein: CSASGGQETQYF
J gene: TRBJ1-6; V gene: TRBV20-1; CDR3 protein: CSLRWGVNSPLHF
J gene: TRBJ2-1; V gene: TRBV6-1; CDR3 protein: CASISPPRGQALEEQFF
J gene: TRBJ1-4; V gene: TRBV18; CDR3 protein: CASSPGAGGEKLFF
J gene: TRBJ1-2; V gene: TRBV27; CDR3 protein: CASSTPGEPYGYTF
J gene: TRBJ1-2; V gene: TRBV9; CDR3 protein: CASSVRDRGSYTF
J gene: TRBJ1-1; V gene: TRBV29-1; CDR3 protein: CSAGQRNTEAFF
J gene: TRBJ1-6; V gene: TRBV27; CDR3 protein: CASSTTKYRGSSYNSPLHF
J gene: TRBJ2-5; V gene: TRBV24-1; CDR3 protein: CATSNLAQGLVETQYF
J gene: TRBJ2-4; V gene: TRBV12-3/TRBV12-4; CDR3 protein: CASSRGGAKNIQYF
J gene: TRBJ1-5; V gene: TRBV19; CDR3 protein: CASSMTGTGGNQPQHF
J gene: TRBJ2-2; V gene: TRBV7-9; CDR3 protein: CASNLAANTGELFF
J gene: TRBJ1-1; V gene: TRBV12-3/TRBV12-4; CDR3 protein: CASSLAHGTATEAFF
J gene: TRBJ2-5; V gene: TRBV7-2; CDR3 protein: CASSLGPSGRGHQETQYF
J gene: TRBJ1-3; V gene: TRBV20-1; CDR3 protein: CSARDTGTSGNTIYF
J gene: TRBJ1-4; V gene: TRBV5-1; CDR3 protein: CASSLDGQATNEKLFF